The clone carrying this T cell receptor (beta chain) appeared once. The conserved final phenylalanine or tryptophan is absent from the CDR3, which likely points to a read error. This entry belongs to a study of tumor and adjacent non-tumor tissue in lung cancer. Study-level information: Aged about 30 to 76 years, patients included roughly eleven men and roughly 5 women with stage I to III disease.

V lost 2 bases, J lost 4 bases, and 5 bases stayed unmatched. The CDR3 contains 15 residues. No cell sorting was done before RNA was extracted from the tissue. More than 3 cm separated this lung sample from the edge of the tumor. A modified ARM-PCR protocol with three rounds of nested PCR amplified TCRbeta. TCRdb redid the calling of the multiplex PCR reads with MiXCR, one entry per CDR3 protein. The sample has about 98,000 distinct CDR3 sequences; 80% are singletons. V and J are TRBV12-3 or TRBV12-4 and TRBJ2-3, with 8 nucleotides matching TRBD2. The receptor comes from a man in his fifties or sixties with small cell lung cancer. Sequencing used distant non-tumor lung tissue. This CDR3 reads CASSLYRGGADTQYL. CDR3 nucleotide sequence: TGTGCCAGCAGTTTATATCGGGGGGGCGCAGATACGCAGTATTTA.